Listed below are T cell receptor beta chains from one sample, sequenced in a study of T cell repertoires in cytomegalovirus infection. TCRdb itself ran the reads through MiXCR, one entry per CDR3 protein. Found here are nearly 550,000 distinct CDR3 sequences, more than 15% of them singletons; the top ten hold more than 20%. Sequenced material: CD8+ T cells from PBMCs. The receptors derive from a human donor in good health (CMV status not recorded). Some clones in this sample may be carry-over from other donors' samples. CDR3s include the opening cysteine and the closing phenylalanine or tryptophan. A D gene is named only where the DNA matches it firmly. Only part of the rows carry a size: once, few, many, or a class if the clone is expanded.

clone_size | j_call | d_call | v_call | cdr3_nt | cdr3_aa
few | TRBJ2-7 | TRBD2 | TRBV4-2 | TGTGCCAGCAGCCAGGAGGCAGGCGGGAGGCAACGCGAGCAGTACTTC | CASSQEAGGRQREQYF
NA | TRBJ2-1 | TRBD2 | TRBV10-3 | TGTGCCATCAGTGCCCGACTAGCGGGGGGAGCCTACAATGAGCAGTTCTTC | CAISARLAGGAYNEQFF
many | TRBJ1-2 | TRBD1 | TRBV6-1 | TGTGCCAGCAGACGAAACAGGGGGAACTATGGCTACACCTTC | CASRRNRGNYGYTF
NA | TRBJ2-1 | NA | TRBV27 | TGTGCCAGCAGTCCCGACGGATTTGAGCAGTTCTTC | CASSPDGFEQFF
NA | TRBJ2-1 | TRBD1 | TRBV13 | TGTGCCAGCTGCGCAAAGGGACAGGGGTACAATGAGCAGTTCTTC | CASCAKGQGYNEQFF
many | TRBJ1-5 | TRBD1 | TRBV7-8 | TGTGCCAGCAGCCATCGGGGCAGGGGGCTGGGTATGGGCAATCAGCCCCAGCATTTT | CASSHRGRGLGMGNQPQHF
few | TRBJ2-7 | TRBD2 | TRBV20-1 | TGCAGTGCTAGAGGTAGCGGGAGGTCCTACGAGCAGTACTTC | CSARGSGRSYEQYF
many | TRBJ2-7 | TRBD1 | TRBV7-6 | TGTGCCAGCAGCGATGACAGGGGGCGTTACGAGCAGTACTTC | CASSDDRGRYEQYF
many | TRBJ2-3 | TRBD2 | TRBV20-1 | TGCAGTGCTAGAGCCCCCCCCGGGACTAGCGCAAGGGATACGCAGTATTTT | CSARAPPGTSARDTQYF
few | TRBJ1-2 | NA | TRBV11-2 | TGTGCCAGCAGCCCCCGGGGCCTGACTTATGGCTACACCTTC | CASSPRGLTYGYTF
NA | TRBJ2-1 | NA | TRBV5-4 | TGTGCCAGCAGCGACCAAAGCTCCTACAATGAGCAGTTCTTC | CASSDQSSYNEQFF
many | TRBJ1-5 | NA | TRBV11-2 | TGTGCCAGCAGCTTAAACACTTTGCTGCCCCAGCATTTT | CASSLNTLLPQHF
many | TRBJ2-1 | NA | TRBV7-3 | TGTGCCAGCAGCTCGGACTACGTGACCTACAATGAGCAGTTCTTC | CASSSDYVTYNEQFF
many | TRBJ1-1 | NA | TRBV19 | TGTGCCAGTAGTATAGTGAACAGGGCCGTGAACACTGAAGCTTTCTTT | CASSIVNRAVNTEAFF
NA | TRBJ1-6 | TRBD1 | TRBV4-2 | TGTGCCAGCAGCCACGGACAGGCAGATAATTCACCCCTCCACTTT | CASSHGQADNSPLHF
NA | TRBJ1-2 | NA | TRBV9 | TGTGCCAGCAGCGTAGCTTCTAGGCAGGCTGATGGCTACACCTTC | CASSVASRQADGYTF
many | TRBJ1-2 | NA | TRBV7-9 | TGTGCCAGCAGCTTAGGGGAGGGATACTATGGCTACACCTTC | CASSLGEGYYGYTF
few | TRBJ1-2 | TRBD1 | TRBV5-5 | TGTGCCAGCAGCGTGGTTGGTCAGGGGGTCTATGGCTACACCTTC | CASSVVGQGVYGYTF
few | TRBJ2-1 | NA | TRBV6-6 | TGTGCCAGCAGTTACGACCAGTCACCCTACAATGAGCAGTTCTTC | CASSYDQSPYNEQFF
few | TRBJ1-2 | NA | TRBV27 | TGTGCCAGCAGTCCATCGACAGGCCCGGGGTATGGCTACACCTTC | CASSPSTGPGYGYTF
many | TRBJ1-6 | NA | TRBV27 | TGTGCCAGCAGTTTCGGGGGCAGTTCACCCCTCCACTTT | CASSFGGSSPLHF
NA | TRBJ2-1 | TRBD2 | TRBV5-1 | TGCGCCAGCGTAGCCGGGCGGGGGGCATCCAATGAGCAGTTCTTC | CASVAGRGASNEQFF
many | TRBJ1-2 | NA | TRBV27 | TGTGCCAGCAGTTTCGGCTTCCGGGGCCCCAACTATGGCTACACCTTC | CASSFGFRGPNYGYTF
many | TRBJ2-3 | NA | TRBV7-9 | TGTGCCAGCAACCCACACAGGGTTTCGGTCGGAAATACGCAGTATTTT | CASNPHRVSVGNTQYF
NA | TRBJ2-7 | TRBD1 | TRBV27 | TGTGCCAGCAGTCCGACAGGGTTTGACTACGAGCAGTACTTC | CASSPTGFDYEQYF
NA | TRBJ2-1 | NA | TRBV5-1 | TGCGCCAGCAGCTTGGGAGTGGGGGGATACAATGAGCAGTTCTTC | CASSLGVGGYNEQFF
NA | TRBJ2-3 | NA | TRBV9 | TGTGCCAGCAGCTTTACAGGGCTGGGCACAGATACGCAGTATTTT | CASSFTGLGTDTQYF
many | TRBJ1-2 | NA | TRBV7-9 | TGTGCCAGCAGCTCTGGAGAGGCTAACTATGGCTACACCTTC | CASSSGEANYGYTF
NA | TRBJ1-6 | NA | TRBV19 | TGTGCCAGTAGTGCGCAGAATTCACCCCTCCACTTT | CASSAQNSPLHF